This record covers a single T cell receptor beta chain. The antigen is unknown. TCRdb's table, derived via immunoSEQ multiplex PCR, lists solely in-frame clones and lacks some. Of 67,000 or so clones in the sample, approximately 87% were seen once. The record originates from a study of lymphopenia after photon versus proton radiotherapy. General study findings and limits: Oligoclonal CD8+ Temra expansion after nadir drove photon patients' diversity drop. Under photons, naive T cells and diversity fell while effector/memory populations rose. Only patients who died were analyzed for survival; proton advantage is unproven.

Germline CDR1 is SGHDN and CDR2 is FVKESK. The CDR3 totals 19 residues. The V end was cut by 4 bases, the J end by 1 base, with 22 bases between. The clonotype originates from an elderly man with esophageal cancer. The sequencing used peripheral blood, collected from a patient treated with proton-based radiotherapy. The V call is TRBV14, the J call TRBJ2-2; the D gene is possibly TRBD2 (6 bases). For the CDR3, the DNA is TGTGCCAGCAGCCCAGGACACGCGATGGAGGGAGGGAACACCGGGGAGCTGTTTTTT. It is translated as CASSPGHAMEGGNTGELFF.